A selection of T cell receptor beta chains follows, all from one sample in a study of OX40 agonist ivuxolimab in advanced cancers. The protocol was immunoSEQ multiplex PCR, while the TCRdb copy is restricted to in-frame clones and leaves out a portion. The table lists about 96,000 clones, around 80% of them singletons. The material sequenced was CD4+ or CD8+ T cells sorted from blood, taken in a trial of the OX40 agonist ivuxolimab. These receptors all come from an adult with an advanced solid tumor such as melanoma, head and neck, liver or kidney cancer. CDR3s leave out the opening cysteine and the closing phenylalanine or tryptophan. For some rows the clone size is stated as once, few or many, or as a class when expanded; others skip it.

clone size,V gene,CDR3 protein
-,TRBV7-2,ASSLDLATGELF
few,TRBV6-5,ASRATGHQPQH
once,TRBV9,ASATGTSGRGYEQF
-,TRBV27,ASSSGTGGAETQY
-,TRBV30,AWNRGSNEKLF
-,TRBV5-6,ASNPGNLNTEAF
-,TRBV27,ASSRLAGFAGETQY
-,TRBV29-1,SVVENTGELF
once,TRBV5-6,ASSQWANYGYT
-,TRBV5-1,ASRLAGLYNEQF
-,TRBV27,ASSLSRGTYEQY
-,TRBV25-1,ASYNTGELF
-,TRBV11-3,ASSSPTNSYEQY
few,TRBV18,ASSQLQQETQY